The clone carrying this T cell receptor beta chain is a singleton in its sample. No antigen is known for it. The sample comes from a study of PD-L1 blockade in urothelial cancer. About the study: Atezolizumab (1,200 mg intravenously every 3 weeks) began in the mid-2010s for patients. Blood analyses occurred 3 weeks (second dose) and 6 weeks post treatment start. Study findings and constraints: Sub-median blood TCR clonality before treatment predicted longer survival.

Only in-frame clones appear in the TCRdb table, and some are missing; sequencing was by immunoSEQ multiplex PCR. Here the sample spans some 66,000 clones, more than 75% being singletons. This CDR3 has 15 amino acids. With V trimmed by 5 bases and J by 3 bases, 5 bases remained unmatched. In germline, CDR1 is MNHEY, CDR2 SMNVEV (reference sequence). Specified time point: pretreatment peripheral blood. Specimen: PBMCs, collected around atezolizumab (anti-PD-L1) treatment. The V and J genes are TRBV27 and TRBJ1-5; 9 bases are a match to TRBD1. This receptor was taken from a man aged 60-69 years with urothelial cancer. This chain's CDR3 is CASSPDRGSNQPQHF. The CDR3, as DNA: TGTGCCAGCAGTCCGGACAGGGGCTCCAATCAGCCCCAGCATTTT.